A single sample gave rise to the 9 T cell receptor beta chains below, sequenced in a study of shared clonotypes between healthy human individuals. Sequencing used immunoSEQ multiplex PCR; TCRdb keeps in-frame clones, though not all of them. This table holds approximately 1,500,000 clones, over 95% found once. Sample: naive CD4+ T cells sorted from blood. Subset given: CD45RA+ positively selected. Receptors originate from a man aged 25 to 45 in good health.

The CDR3 loop is CASSVGGGPHNEQFF. Written as DNA, the CDR3 is TGTGCCAGCAGCGTCGGGGGAGGGCCCCACAATGAGCAGTTCTTC. V is TRBV9 and J is TRBJ2-1; TRBD2 agrees at 7 bases. J lost 5 bases, V lost 2 bases, and 7 bases had no gene match. In germline, CDR1 is SGDLS, CDR2 YYNGEE. CDR3 size: 15 residues. The entire variable domain, with the rest obtained from reference TRBV9 and TRBJ2-1, is as follows: DSGVTQTPKHLITATGQRVTLRCSPRSGDLSVYWYQQSLDQGLQFLIQYYNGEERAKGNILERFSAQQFPDLHSELNLSSLELGDSALYFCASSVGGGPHNEQFFGPGTRLTVL.

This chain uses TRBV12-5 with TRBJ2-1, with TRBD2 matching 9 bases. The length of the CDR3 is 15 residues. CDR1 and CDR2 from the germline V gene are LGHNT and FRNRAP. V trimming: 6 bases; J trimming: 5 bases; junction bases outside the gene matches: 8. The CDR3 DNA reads TGTGCTAGTGGAGCAGGACTAGCGCTAAACAATGAGCAGTTCTTC. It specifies CASGAGLALNNEQFF.

The DNA for the CDR3 is TGTGCCATCAGTGAGTCCGGGGGAGGTTCAGAGACCCAGTACTTC. It codes for CAISESGGGSETQYF. This chain uses TRBV10-3 with TRBJ2-5; tentatively, D is TRBD2 (6 bases). V lost 0 bases and J 4 bases, leaving 12 bases between the germline ends. The germline V gene has CDR1 ENHRY and CDR2 SYGVKD. The CDR3 extends over 15 amino acids.

The CDR3 DNA follows: TGTGCCAGCAGCTTAGATGGGAGCTCTGGGGCCAACGTCCTGACTTTC. It codes for CASSLDGSSGANVLTF. V and J are TRBV11-2 and TRBJ2-6; maybe TRBD2 (5 bases). V was clipped by 0 bases and J by 0 bases, with 6 bases between them. CDR3 length equals 16 residues. Germline V gene lookup returns CDR1 SGHAT and CDR2 FQNNGV.

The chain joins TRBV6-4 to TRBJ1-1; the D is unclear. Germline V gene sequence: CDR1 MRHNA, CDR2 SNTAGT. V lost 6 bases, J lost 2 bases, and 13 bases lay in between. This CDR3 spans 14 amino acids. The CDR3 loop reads CASRPSGGNTEAFF. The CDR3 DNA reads TGTGCCAGCAGGCCCTCGGGCGGTAACACTGAAGCTTTCTTT.

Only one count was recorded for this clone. The CDR3 nucleotides read TGCAGCGTTGGAGTCGGGAGGTACGAGCAGTACTTC. This codes for CSVGVGRYEQYF. This sequence joins TRBV29-1 and TRBJ2-7, with 7 bases identical to TRBD2. V was pared by 4 bases and J by 4 bases, with 4 bases of the junction left unmatched. CDR1 is SQVTM and CDR2 is ANQGSEA in the germline V gene. The CDR3 runs 12 residues.

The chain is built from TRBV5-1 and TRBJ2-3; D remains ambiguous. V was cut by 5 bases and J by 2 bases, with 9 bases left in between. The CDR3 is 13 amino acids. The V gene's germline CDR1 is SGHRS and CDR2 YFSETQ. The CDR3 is CASSETPTDTQYF. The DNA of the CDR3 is TGCGCCAGCAGTGAGACACCCACAGATACGCAGTATTTT.

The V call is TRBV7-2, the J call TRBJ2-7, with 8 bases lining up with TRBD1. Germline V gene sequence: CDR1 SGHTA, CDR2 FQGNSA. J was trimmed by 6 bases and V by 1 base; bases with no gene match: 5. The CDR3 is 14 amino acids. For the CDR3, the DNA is TGTGCCAGCAGCTTAGGGACAGGGCGGACCGAGCAGTACTTC. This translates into CASSLGTGRTEQYF.

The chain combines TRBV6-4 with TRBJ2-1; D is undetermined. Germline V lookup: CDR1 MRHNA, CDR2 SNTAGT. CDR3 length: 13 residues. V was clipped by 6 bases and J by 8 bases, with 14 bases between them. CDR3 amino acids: CASRFDPDHEQFF. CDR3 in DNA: TGTGCCAGCAGATTTGACCCCGACCATGAGCAGTTCTTC.